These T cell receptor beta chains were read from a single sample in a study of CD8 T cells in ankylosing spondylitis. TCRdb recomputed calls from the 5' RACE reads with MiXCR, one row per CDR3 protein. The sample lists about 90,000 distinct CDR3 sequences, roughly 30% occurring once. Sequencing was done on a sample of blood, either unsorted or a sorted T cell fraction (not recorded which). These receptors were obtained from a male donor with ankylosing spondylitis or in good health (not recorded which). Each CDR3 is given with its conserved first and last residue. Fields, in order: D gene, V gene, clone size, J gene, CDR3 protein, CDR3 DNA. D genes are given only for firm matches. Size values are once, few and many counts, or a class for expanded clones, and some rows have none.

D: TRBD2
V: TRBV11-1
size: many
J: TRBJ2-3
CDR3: CVSSFVGGTSGQVDTQYF
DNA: TGTGTCAGCAGCTTCGTGGGCGGGACTAGCGGACAAGTAGATACGCAGTATTTT

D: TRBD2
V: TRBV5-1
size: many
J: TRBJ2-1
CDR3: CASSTGLAYNEQFF
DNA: TGCGCCAGCAGCACGGGACTAGCGTACAATGAGCAGTTCTTC

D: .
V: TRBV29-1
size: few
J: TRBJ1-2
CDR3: CSVEIPRAQGRGYTF
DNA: TGCAGCGTTGAAATTCCGCGGGCCCAAGGCAGGGGCTACACCTTC

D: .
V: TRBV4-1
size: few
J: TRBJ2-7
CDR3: CASSQDRGGGIPYEQYF
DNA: TGCGCCAGCAGCCAAGATAGGGGGGGGGGAATCCCCTACGAGCAGTACTTC

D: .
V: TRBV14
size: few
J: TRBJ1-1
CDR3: CASSQEKGVVEAFF
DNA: TGTGCCAGCAGCCAAGAGAAGGGGGTTGTTGAAGCTTTCTTT

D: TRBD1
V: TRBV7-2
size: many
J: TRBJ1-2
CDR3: CASSLPGQGPYGYTF
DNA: TGTGCCAGCAGCCTCCCCGGACAGGGTCCCTATGGCTACACCTTC

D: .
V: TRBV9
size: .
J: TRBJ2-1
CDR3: CASSVGWTPRSYNEQFF
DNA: TGTGCCAGCAGCGTAGGTTGGACTCCCCGGTCCTACAATGAGCAGTTCTTC

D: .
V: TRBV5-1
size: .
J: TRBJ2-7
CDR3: CASSLDLAWNEQYF
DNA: TGCGCCAGCAGCCTGGATCTAGCGTGGAACGAGCAGTACTTC

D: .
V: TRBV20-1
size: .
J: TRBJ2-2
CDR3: CSAREGGPNTGELFF
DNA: TGCAGTGCTAGAGAGGGGGGACCGAACACCGGGGAGCTGTTTTTT

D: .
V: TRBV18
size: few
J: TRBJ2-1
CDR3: CASSAAPDNEQFF
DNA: TGTGCCAGCTCAGCTGCTCCAGACAATGAGCAGTTCTTC

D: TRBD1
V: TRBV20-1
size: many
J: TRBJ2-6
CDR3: CSARDGTDSSGANVLTF
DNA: TGCAGTGCTAGAGACGGGACAGATTCTTCTGGGGCCAACGTCCTGACTTTC

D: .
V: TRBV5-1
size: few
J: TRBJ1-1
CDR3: CASSLVLNTEAFF
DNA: TGCGCCAGCAGCTTGGTTTTGAACACTGAAGCTTTCTTT

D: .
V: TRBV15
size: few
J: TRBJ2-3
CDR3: CATSGWGGQTTDTQYF
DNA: TGTGCCACCAGCGGATGGGGAGGACAGACCACAGATACGCAGTATTTT

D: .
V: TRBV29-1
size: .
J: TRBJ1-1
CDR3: CSVGRGNTEAFF
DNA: TGCAGCGTTGGGAGGGGGAACACTGAAGCTTTCTTT

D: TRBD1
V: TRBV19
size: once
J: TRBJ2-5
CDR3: CASSRNRGLETQYF
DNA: TGTGCCAGTAGCCGGAACAGGGGATTGGAGACCCAGTACTTC

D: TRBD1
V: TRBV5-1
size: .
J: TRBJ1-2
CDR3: CASSLGSGQGSYGYTF
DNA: TGCGCCAGCAGCTTGGGGTCGGGACAGGGTTCCTATGGCTACACCTTC

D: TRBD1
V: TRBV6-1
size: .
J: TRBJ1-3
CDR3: CASSRRTGFRNTIYF
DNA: TGTGCCAGCAGTCGGAGGACAGGATTCCGAAACACCATATATTTT

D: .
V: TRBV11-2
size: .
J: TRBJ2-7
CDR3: CASSPLRDFTYEQYF
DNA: TGTGCCAGCAGCCCACTCCGGGACTTTACCTACGAGCAGTACTTC

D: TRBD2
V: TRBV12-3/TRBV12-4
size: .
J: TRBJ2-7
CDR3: CASSISGSYEQYF
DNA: TGTGCCAGCAGCATTAGCGGGTCCTACGAGCAGTACTTC

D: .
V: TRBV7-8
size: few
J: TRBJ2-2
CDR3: CASSPLTGNTGELFF
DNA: TGTGCCAGCAGCCCATTGACAGGGAACACCGGGGAGCTGTTTTTT

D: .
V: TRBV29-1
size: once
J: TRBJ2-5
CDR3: CSVTNREGAQETQYF
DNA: TGCAGCGTTACTAACAGGGAAGGTGCCCAAGAGACCCAGTACTTC